The rows below give T cell receptor beta chains drawn from one sample of a study of cytomegalovirus exposure and HLA in healthy donors. The protocol was immunoSEQ multiplex PCR, while the TCRdb copy is restricted to in-frame clones and leaves out a portion. The sample lists 100,000 to 120,000 clones, under 85% occurring once. The sequenced material came from PBMCs. These receptors were obtained from a young man in good health and CMV-seronegative. CDR3s include the opening cysteine and the closing phenylalanine or tryptophan. A D gene is named only where the DNA matches it firmly. For some rows the clone size is stated as once, few or many, or as a class when expanded; others skip it.

j_call: TRBJ1-1; v_call: TRBV7-9; clone_size: .; d_call: TRBD1; cdr3_aa: CASSKGTGMNTEAFF; cdr3_nt: TGTGCCAGCAGCAAAGGGACAGGGATGAACACTGAAGCTTTCTTT
j_call: TRBJ2-3; v_call: TRBV30; clone_size: .; d_call: TRBD2; cdr3_aa: CAGSLTSGTDTQYF; cdr3_nt: TGTGCCGGTTCCCTGACTAGCGGGACAGATACGCAGTATTTT
j_call: TRBJ1-3; v_call: TRBV5-1; clone_size: once; d_call: .; cdr3_aa: CASSLSGFGNTIYF; cdr3_nt: TGCGCCAGCAGCCTCTCCGGGTTTGGAAACACCATATATTTT
j_call: TRBJ1-6; v_call: TRBV27; clone_size: .; d_call: .; cdr3_aa: CASSLINSPLHF; cdr3_nt: TGTGCCAGCAGTTTAATAAATTCACCCCTCCACTTT
j_call: TRBJ1-1; v_call: TRBV29-1; clone_size: few; d_call: .; cdr3_aa: CSVDAGPAYNEAFF; cdr3_nt: TGCAGCGTTGATGCGGGCCCGGCCTATAATGAAGCTTTCTTT
j_call: TRBJ1-2; v_call: TRBV27; clone_size: .; d_call: .; cdr3_aa: CASSLGVGVTLDGYTF; cdr3_nt: TGTGCCAGCAGTTTAGGGGTGGGAGTTACGCTTGATGGCTACACCTTC
j_call: TRBJ2-7; v_call: TRBV5-1; clone_size: .; d_call: .; cdr3_aa: CASSFTGCEQYF; cdr3_nt: TGCGCCAGCAGCTTTACAGGGTGCGAGCAGTACTTC
j_call: TRBJ1-1; v_call: TRBV15; clone_size: .; d_call: TRBD1; cdr3_aa: CATSRGGTANTEAFF; cdr3_nt: TGTGCCACCAGCAGAGGTGGGACAGCTAACACTGAAGCTTTCTTT
j_call: TRBJ2-2; v_call: TRBV18; clone_size: .; d_call: .; cdr3_aa: CASSQQGSNTGELFF; cdr3_nt: TGTGCCAGCTCACAACAGGGTTCGAACACCGGGGAGCTGTTTTTT
j_call: TRBJ1-1; v_call: TRBV9; clone_size: .; d_call: .; cdr3_aa: CASSVEPRRVAEAFF; cdr3_nt: TGTGCCAGCAGCGTAGAACCAAGGAGGGTCGCTGAAGCTTTCTTT